The 31 T cell receptor beta chains below come from one sample, sequenced in a study of radiation and T cells in renal cell carcinoma (dated by TCRdb to about 2020). The time point label, as the study defines it: blood 2 weeks post-SBRT. The treatment or condition label on this specimen signifies: 15 Gy SBRT to primary tumor, nephrectomy 4 weeks later. The method behind the library was the immunoSEQ multiplex PCR assay. Drawn from immuneACCESS, this table holds only the in-frame rearrangements with V and J called that TCRdb kept. Clones are partly lost; checked studies trace under half to an unresolved V gene and leave the rest unexplained. Counted in this sample were 150,000 to 180,000 clones; approximately 86% of them appeared once. The ten largest clones add up to around 13% of the sample. The material sequenced was blood, taken from a patient whose treatment included radiotherapy and nephrectomy. The receptors here all came from a woman in her fifties or sixties with renal cell carcinoma.

This chain links TRBV5-1 with TRBJ2-3, with no clear D. Germline V CDR1 and CDR2: SGHRS, YFSETQ. The CDR3 covers 11 residues. V lost 4 bases and J 2 bases, leaving 2 bases between the germline ends. The CDR3 spells CASSLTDTQYF. The CDR3 DNA is TGCGCCAGCAGCCTCACAGATACGCAGTATTTT.

The chain is built from TRBV13 and TRBJ1-1; the match to TRBD1 covers 7 bases. The CDR3 is 13 amino acids. Germline-derived CDR1 and CDR2 are PRHDT and FYEKMQ (reference sequence). J lost 6 bases, V lost 4 bases, and 5 bases had no gene match. Here the CDR3 reads CASSSTGKAEAFF. The CDR3 coding sequence is TGTGCCAGCAGCTCGACAGGGAAAGCTGAAGCTTTCTTT.

The chain uses TRBV7-9 and TRBJ1-5, with 8 bases that match TRBD1. Germline assignment: CDR1 SEHNR and CDR2 FQNEAQ (reference sequence). After removal of 4 bases from V and 10 bases from J, the junction contained 15 bases not matched to a gene. The CDR3 extends over 16 amino acids. In DNA form, the CDR3 reads TGTGCCAGCAGCTCCTCCGGGACAGGCTATGACCGACCCCAGCATTTT. Amino acid sequence: CASSSSGTGYDRPQHF. Full variable domain (missing parts from reference TRBV7-9 and TRBJ1-5): DTGVSQNPRHKITKRGQNVTFRCDPISEHNRLYWYRQTLGQGPEFLTYFQNEAQLEKSRLLSDRFSAERPKGSFSTLEIQRTEQGDSAMYLCASSSSGTGYDRPQHFGDGTRLSIL.

The chain carries TRBV7-9 and TRBJ2-5; maybe TRBD2 (6 bases). Trimming took off 4 bases at V and 4 bases at J, with 10 bases between the two ends. Germline CDR1 is SEHNR and CDR2 is FQNEAQ (reference sequence). CDR3 size: 13 residues. This CDR3 is CASSSEGRETQYF. As DNA, the CDR3 is TGTGCCAGCAGCTCGGAGGGGAGAGAGACCCAGTACTTC.

CDR3 in amino acids: CASSKEGTNYGYTF. The CDR3 nucleotides read TGTGCCAGCAGCAAAGAAGGAACTAACTATGGCTACACCTTC. The chain recombines TRBV21-1 with TRBJ1-2. TRBV21-1 is termed a pseudogene. The CDR3 extends over 14 amino acids.

The chain links TRBV9 to TRBJ2-7; 7 bases match TRBD2. The ends lost 0 bases at V and 6 bases at J; junction bases unmatched: 9. This CDR3 contains 15 residues. Germline V gene sequence: CDR1 SGDLS, CDR2 YYNGEE. In DNA, the CDR3 is TGTGCCAGCAGCGTAGCCGGGGGGATCACGGGCGAGCAGTACTTC. Translation gives CASSVAGGITGEQYF.

The chain recombines TRBV7-8 with TRBJ1-4, with D perhaps TRBD1 (6 bases). Germline V gene lookup returns CDR1 SGHVS and CDR2 FQNEAQ. V lost 1 base and J lost 4, with 13 bases in between. The CDR3 runs to 16 residues. CDR3 coding DNA: TGTGCCAGCAGCTTAGAGGGGGTGCTCGTTAATGAAAAACTGTTTTTT. This gives the protein CASSLEGVLVNEKLFF.

The chain couples TRBV7-2 to TRBJ1-5, with a weak D call TRBD1 (6 bases). The CDR3 has 17 amino acids. The germline V gene has CDR1 SGHTA and CDR2 FQGNSA. V dropped 1 base and J dropped 4 bases, with 17 bases sitting between them. The CDR3 coding sequence is TGTGCCAGCAGCTTAGTCGCAGGGGCCGTAGGAAATCAGCCCCAGCATTTT. The encoded protein is CASSLVAGAVGNQPQHF.

The rearrangement uses TRBV5-6 and TRBJ2-5, with D tentatively TRBD1 or TRBD2 (5 bases each). CDR3 length: 15 residues. Germline V CDR1 and CDR2: SGHDT, YYEEEE. Deletions cut 3 bases from V and 2 bases from J, with 14 bases between. The CDR3 coding sequence is TGTGCCAGCAGCTGGGGGACCGAACTACAAGAGACCCAGTACTTC. It translates to CASSWGTELQETQYF.

V usage is TRBV13 and J usage is TRBJ2-7, with D unresolved. CDR1 PRHDT and CDR2 FYEKMQ come from the germline V gene (reference sequence). V lost 5 bases and J 0 bases, leaving 17 bases between the germline ends. The CDR3 length is 16 residues. In DNA form, the CDR3 reads TGTGCCAGCAGCGCCCTGGCCCTAGAAAGCTCCTACGAGCAGTACTTC. Encoded protein: CASSALALESSYEQYF.

This clone came up once. This chain connects TRBV11-3 to TRBJ2-1; D may be TRBD2 (6 bases). V lost 5 bases, J lost 5 bases, and 22 bases lay in between. There are 17 residues in the CDR3. Per the germline V gene, CDR1 is SGHNT and CDR2 is YENEEA. The CDR3 DNA is TGTGCCAGCAGCACAAAATACGGGTCGCCGGGAGACAATGAGCAGTTCTTC. Its protein product is CASSTKYGSPGDNEQFF.

This chain joins TRBV19 and TRBJ2-7, with TRBD1 identical over 9 bases. The junction had 5 bases not matched to a gene; V was cut back by 8 bases and J by 0 bases. CDR3 length equals 14 residues. Germline assignment: CDR1 LNHDA and CDR2 SQIVND (reference sequence). CDR3 loop: CASSDRGYSYEQYF. CDR3 nucleotides: TGTGCCAGTTCCGACAGGGGGTACTCCTACGAGCAGTACTTC.

V and J are TRBV15 and TRBJ1-1; D is undetermined. The V gene lost 10 bases and the J gene lost 1 base, with 10 bases spanning the gap. The CDR3 is 12 amino acids. CDR1 is LNHNV and CDR2 is YYDKDF in the germline V gene (reference sequence). CDR3 nucleotides: TGTGCCATCGGTCAAGCGAACACTGAAGCTTTCTTT. As protein: CAIGQANTEAFF. Full variable domain (outside the CDR3, taken from reference TRBV15 and TRBJ1-1): DAMVIQNPRYQVTQFGKPVTLSCSQTLNHNVMYWYQQKSSQAPKLLFHYYDKDFNNEADTPDNFQSRRPNTSFCFLDIRSPGLGDTAMYLCAIGQANTEAFFGQGTRLTVV.

The V and J genes are TRBV19 and TRBJ2-3; 7 nucleotides line up with TRBD1. Trimming cost V 3 bases and J 5 bases; bases outside gene matches: 5. The CDR3 is made up of 14 amino acids. The germline CDR1 and CDR2 sequences are LNHDA and SQIVND (reference sequence). The DNA for the CDR3 is TGTGCCAGTAGTATCAGGGGGTTGGGAGATACGCAGTATTTT. This encodes CASSIRGLGDTQYF.

The chain recombines TRBV4-2 with TRBJ1-2, with D hard to call. Germline CDR1 LGHNA, CDR2 YNFKEQ. V was shortened by 6 bases and J by 8 bases, with 7 bases between the two germline ends. The CDR3 has 10 amino acids. This CDR3 is CASSRGGYTF. The CDR3 coding sequence is TGTGCCAGCAGTCGAGGGGGCTACACCTTC.

This chain connects TRBV29-1 to TRBJ2-3; D is possibly TRBD1 or TRBD2 (5 bases each). Between the trimmed V and J ends, which lost 8 bases and 6 bases, there was a span of 21 bases. Germline values: CDR1 SQVTM, CDR2 ANQGSEA. The CDR3 totals 14 residues. CDR3 DNA sequence: TGCAGCACGACCAGAGGGGAGACGAGCGATACGCAGTATTTT. Translating it yields CSTTRGETSDTQYF.

The chain carries TRBV7-2 and TRBJ1-5, with D maybe TRBD1 (5 bases). This CDR3 spans 13 amino acids. Germline V gene lookup returns CDR1 SGHTA and CDR2 FQGNSA. Trimming removed 5 bases at V and 3 bases at J, with 8 bases between. The chain's CDR3 is CASSRQYNQPQHF. For the CDR3, the DNA is TGTGCCAGCAGCCGACAGTACAATCAGCCCCAGCATTTT. Looking up the rest from reference TRBV7-2 and TRBJ1-5 gives the full variable domain: GAGVSQSPSNKVTEKGKDVELRCDPISGHTALYWYRQSLGQGLEFLIYFQGNSAPDKSGLPSDRFSAERTGGSVSTLTIQRTQQEDSAVYLCASSRQYNQPQHFGDGTRLSIL.

The chain uses TRBV5-1 and TRBJ2-3, with 13 bases lining up with TRBD2. J lost 2 bases, V lost 4 bases, and 4 bases had no gene match. The CDR3 runs to 16 residues. The germline CDR1 and CDR2 sequences are SGHRS and YFSETQ. CDR3 sequence: CASSQGLAGLTDTQYF. The DNA for the CDR3 is TGCGCCAGCAGCCAGGGACTAGCGGGACTCACAGATACGCAGTATTTT.

This chain joins TRBV5-1 and TRBJ2-5, with 8 positions matching TRBD2. Germline CDR1 SGHRS, CDR2 YFSETQ. The CDR3 runs 17 residues. With V trimmed by 0 bases and J by 0 bases, 7 bases remained unmatched. CDR3 in DNA: TGCGCCAGCAGCTTGGCGGGAGCGGGGGCAAACCAAGAGACCCAGTACTTC. It specifies CASSLAGAGANQETQYF.

The V and J genes are TRBV19 and TRBJ2-1, with 12 bases lining up with TRBD2. The CDR3 loop spans 15 amino acids. Germline-derived CDR1 and CDR2 are LNHDA and SQIVND (reference sequence). V lost 10 bases to trimming and J lost 9 bases; unmatched junction nucleotides: 13. CDR3 sequence reads: CAKPLAGGIFFEQFF. Written as DNA, the CDR3 is TGTGCCAAGCCCCTAGCGGGGGGGATTTTTTTTGAGCAGTTCTTC.

The CDR3 spells CASSLGSAQLAGTQETQYF. CDR3 DNA: TGTGCCAGCAGCTTAGGCTCTGCTCAACTAGCGGGGACCCAAGAGACCCAGTACTTC. This chain connects TRBV11-2 to TRBJ2-5; 10 bases fit TRBD2. In germline, CDR1 is SGHAT, CDR2 FQNNGV. Trimming cost V 1 base and J 1 base; bases outside gene matches: 12. The CDR3 is 19 amino acids. Full variable domain (outside the CDR3, taken from reference TRBV11-2 and TRBJ2-5): EAGVAQSPRYKIIEKRQSVAFWCNPISGHATLYWYQQILGQGPKLLIQFQNNGVVDDSQLPKDRFSAERLKGVDSTLKIQPAKLEDSAVYLCASSLGSAQLAGTQETQYFGPGTRLLVL.

V and J are TRBV10-3 and TRBJ1-2; D ambiguous. The CDR3 has 13 residues. Germline CDR1 ENHRY, CDR2 SYGVKD. Trimming left V 4 bases short and J 6 bases short, with 12 bases between. CDR3 nucleotide sequence: TGTGCCATCAGTGTAGACGGTGTAAATGGCTACACCTTC. This sequence encodes CAISVDGVNGYTF.

The chain joins TRBV7-9 to TRBJ1-2; D ambiguous. V was cut by 3 bases and J by 2 bases, with 4 bases left in between. This CDR3 has 12 amino acids. Germline lookup yields CDR1 SEHNR and CDR2 FQNEAQ (reference sequence). The CDR3 loop reads CASSFSNYGYTF. CDR3 DNA sequence: TGTGCCAGCAGCTTTTCGAACTATGGCTACACCTTC.

The gene calls are TRBV7-9 and TRBJ2-7, with D uncertain. Trimming stripped 5 bases from V and 4 bases from J, with 21 bases between. Germline CDR1 SEHNR, CDR2 FQNEAQ (reference sequence). The CDR3 is 16 residues long. CDR3 in amino acids: CASSQSRSTRTYEQYF. CDR3 nucleotide sequence: TGTGCCAGCAGCCAATCCCGATCGACAAGAACTTACGAGCAGTACTTC.

CDR3 in DNA: TGTGCCACCAGCAGAGGTGGGACAGGGGCCACTGAAGCTTTCTTT. This codes for CATSRGGTGATEAFF. The chain is built from TRBV15 and TRBJ1-1, with TRBD1 matching 10 bases. The V and J ends lost 1 base and 4 bases, in that order; junction bases with no gene match: 3. The CDR3 runs 15 residues. Germline loops: CDR1 LNHNV, CDR2 YYDKDF (reference sequence).

The gene calls are TRBV7-9 and TRBJ2-1; D unresolved. V lost 1 base to trimming and J lost 8 bases, with 6 bases between them. The CDR3 has 12 residues. Germline-derived CDR1 and CDR2 are SEHNR and FQNEAQ (reference sequence). The CDR3 sequence is CASSLVEYEQFF. CDR3 DNA sequence: TGTGCCAGCAGCTTAGTGGAGTATGAGCAGTTCTTC.

This clone has a single count. The CDR3 DNA follows: TGTGCCAGCAGTGTGGTGATGAACACTGAAGCTTTCTTT. This codes for CASSVVMNTEAFF. The rearrangement uses TRBV5-6 and TRBJ1-1; D unresolved. This CDR3 has 13 amino acids. V lost 5 bases and J 0 bases, leaving 8 bases between the germline ends. Germline V lookup: CDR1 SGHDT, CDR2 YYEEEE. The whole variable domain, remainder taken from reference TRBV5-6 and TRBJ1-1, is DAGVTQSPTHLIKTRGQQVTLRCSPKSGHDTVSWYQQALGQGPQFIFQYYEEEERQRGNFPDRFSGHQFPNYSSELNVNALLLGDSALYLCASSVVMNTEAFFGQGTRLTVV.

The gene calls are TRBV9 and TRBJ2-5, with D perhaps matching TRBD2 (6 bases). The CDR3 contains 17 residues. CDR1 and CDR2 (germline): SGDLS, YYNGEE. With 2 bases removed from V and 1 base from J, the gap between germline ends came to 18 bases. This chain's CDR3 is CASSVSGGDGPQETQYF. The CDR3 DNA reads as TGTGCCAGCAGCGTGAGTGGAGGGGACGGGCCCCAAGAGACCCAGTACTTC. Using reference TRBV9 and TRBJ2-5 for the parts outside the CDR3, the full variable domain is DSGVTQTPKHLITATGQRVTLRCSPRSGDLSVYWYQQSLDQGLQFLIQYYNGEERAKGNILERFSAQQFPDLHSELNLSSLELGDSALYFCASSVSGGDGPQETQYFGPGTRLLVL.

This chain uses TRBV21-1 with TRBJ1-1. TRBV21-1 is an annotated pseudogene. The CDR3 extends over 13 amino acids. The CDR3 spells CASSPGMNTEAFF. The CDR3 DNA reads TGTGCCAGCAGCCCGGGCATGAACACTGAAGCTTTCTTT.

This chain links TRBV6-6 with TRBJ1-4; D remains ambiguous. This CDR3 is 14 amino acids long. Germline CDR1 MNHNY, CDR2 SVGAGI (reference sequence). V lost 4 bases and J 8 bases, leaving 14 bases between the germline ends. The CDR3: CASSLERTEEKLFF. The CDR3 bases are TGTGCCAGCAGTTTGGAACGGACTGAGGAAAAACTGTTTTTT.

A few counts support this clone. V and J are TRBV29-1 and TRBJ1-1, with D maybe TRBD1 (6 bases). V was clipped by 6 bases and J by 1 base, with 15 bases between them. The CDR3 has 14 residues. Germline CDR1 is SQVTM and CDR2 is ANQGSEA. The CDR3 region is CSVARTVENTEAFF. Here the CDR3 DNA reads TGCAGCGTGGCCCGGACAGTTGAGAACACTGAAGCTTTCTTT.